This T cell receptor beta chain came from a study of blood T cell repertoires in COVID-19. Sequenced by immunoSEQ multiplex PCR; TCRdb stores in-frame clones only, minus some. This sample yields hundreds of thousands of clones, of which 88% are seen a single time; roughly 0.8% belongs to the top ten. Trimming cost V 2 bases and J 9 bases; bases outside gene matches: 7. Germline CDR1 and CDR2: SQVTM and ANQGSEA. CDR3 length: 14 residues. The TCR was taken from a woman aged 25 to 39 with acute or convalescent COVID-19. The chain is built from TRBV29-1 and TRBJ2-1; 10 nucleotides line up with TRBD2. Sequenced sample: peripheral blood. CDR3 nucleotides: TGCAGCGTTGAATTCCTAGCGGGAGTTAGTGAGCAGTTCTTC. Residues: CSVEFLAGVSEQFF.